This is a list of T cell receptor beta chains from one sample in a study of PD-1 blockade in classical Hodgkin lymphoma. The table came from immunoSEQ multiplex PCR; TCRdb's copy has only in-frame clones and leaves some out. This table holds some 2,000 clones, about two thirds found once. Sequencing was performed on CD8+ T cells from blood, taken at baseline. Receptors originate from a human donor with classical Hodgkin lymphoma. Both conserved end residues are part of each CDR3. Each record gives: V gene, CDR3 protein.

v_call: TRBV6-5; cdr3_aa: CASRSFGLAVNEQFF
v_call: TRBV19; cdr3_aa: CASSLTRGGGVPTATDTQYF
v_call: TRBV19; cdr3_aa: CASSINSNTEAFF
v_call: TRBV15; cdr3_aa: CATSRDKGLAEDNTQYF
v_call: TRBV6-5; cdr3_aa: CASSYGPGADNEQFF
v_call: TRBV28; cdr3_aa: CASSYPSQRGTGHSGNTIYF
v_call: TRBV9; cdr3_aa: CASSVFYRDYGYTF
v_call: TRBV7-2; cdr3_aa: CASSPFLTRWNTGELFF
v_call: TRBV11-2; cdr3_aa: CASSLGVGGNTEAFF
v_call: TRBV4-3; cdr3_aa: CASSQDWGILRSNEKLFF
v_call: TRBV28; cdr3_aa: CASSLGQGYTEAFF
v_call: TRBV7-6; cdr3_aa: CASSWGLDELFF
v_call: TRBV5-8; cdr3_aa: CASRSQTGMHETQYF
v_call: TRBV2; cdr3_aa: CASSDNGYNEQFF
v_call: TRBV4-1; cdr3_aa: CASSQDGGQGDQPQHF
v_call: TRBV4-1; cdr3_aa: CASSQERGRDTQYF
v_call: TRBV21-1; cdr3_aa: CASSKAPIAGGRAKNIQYF
v_call: TRBV7-2; cdr3_aa: CASSSPSTTLNTGELFF
v_call: TRBV28; cdr3_aa: CASSYRVESMNTEAFF
v_call: TRBV6-9; cdr3_aa: CASTIMGGAPEQPQHF
v_call: TRBV5-4; cdr3_aa: CASSFFSGYEQYF
v_call: TRBV10-2; cdr3_aa: CASSEAQGYGYTF